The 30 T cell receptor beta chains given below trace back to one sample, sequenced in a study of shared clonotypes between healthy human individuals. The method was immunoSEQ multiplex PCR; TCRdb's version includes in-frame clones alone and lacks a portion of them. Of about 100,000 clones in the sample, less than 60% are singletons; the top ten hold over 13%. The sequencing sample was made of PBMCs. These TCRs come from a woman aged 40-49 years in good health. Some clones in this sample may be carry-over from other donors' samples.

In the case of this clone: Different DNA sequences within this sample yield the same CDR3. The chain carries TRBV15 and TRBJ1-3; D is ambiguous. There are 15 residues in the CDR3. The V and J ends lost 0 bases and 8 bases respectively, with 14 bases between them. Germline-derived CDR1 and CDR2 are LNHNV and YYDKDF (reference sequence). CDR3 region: CATSREDPRRDTIYF. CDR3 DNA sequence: TGTGCCACCAGCAGAGAGGACCCCCGGAGGGACACCATATATTTT.

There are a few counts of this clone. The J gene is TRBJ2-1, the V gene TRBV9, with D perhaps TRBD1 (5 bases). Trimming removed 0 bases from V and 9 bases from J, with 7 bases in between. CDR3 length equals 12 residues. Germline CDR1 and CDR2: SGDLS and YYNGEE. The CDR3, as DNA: TGTGCCAGCAGCGTAGACAGGACTGAGCAGTTCTTC. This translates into CASSVDRTEQFF.

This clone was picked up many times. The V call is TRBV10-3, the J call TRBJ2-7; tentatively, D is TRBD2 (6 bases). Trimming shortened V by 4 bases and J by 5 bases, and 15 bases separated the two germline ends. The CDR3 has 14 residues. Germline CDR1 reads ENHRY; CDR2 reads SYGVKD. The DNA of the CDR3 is TGTGCCATCAGTGTTGGGGCGGGATCTAACGAGCAGTACTTC. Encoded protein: CAISVGAGSNEQYF.

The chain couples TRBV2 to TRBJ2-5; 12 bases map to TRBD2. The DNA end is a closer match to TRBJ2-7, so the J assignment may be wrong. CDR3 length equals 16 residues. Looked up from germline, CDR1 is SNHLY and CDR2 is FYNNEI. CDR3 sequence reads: CASSLGLAGPSYEQYF. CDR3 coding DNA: TGTGCCAGCAGTTTAGGACTAGCGGGGCCGTCCTACGAGCAGTACTTC.

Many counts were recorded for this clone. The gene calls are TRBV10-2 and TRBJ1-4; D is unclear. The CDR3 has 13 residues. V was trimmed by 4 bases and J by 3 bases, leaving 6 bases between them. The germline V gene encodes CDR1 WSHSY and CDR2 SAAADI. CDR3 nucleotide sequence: TGCGCCAGCAGTGGCTCCGCTAATGAAAAACTGTTTTTT. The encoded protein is CASSGSANEKLFF.

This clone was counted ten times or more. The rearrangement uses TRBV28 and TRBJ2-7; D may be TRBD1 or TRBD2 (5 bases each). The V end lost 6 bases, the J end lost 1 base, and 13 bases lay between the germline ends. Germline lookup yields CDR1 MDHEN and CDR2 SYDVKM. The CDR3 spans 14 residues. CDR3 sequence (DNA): TGTGCCAGCAGAACCGGGACCACTTCCTACGAGCAGTACTTC. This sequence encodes CASRTGTTSYEQYF.

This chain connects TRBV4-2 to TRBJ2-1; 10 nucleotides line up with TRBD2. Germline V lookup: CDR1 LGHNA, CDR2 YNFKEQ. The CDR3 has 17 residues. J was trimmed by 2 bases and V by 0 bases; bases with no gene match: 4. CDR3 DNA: TGTGCCAGCAGCCAAGAAGAGACTAGCGGGCCCTACAATGAGCAGTTCTTC. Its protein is CASSQEETSGPYNEQFF.

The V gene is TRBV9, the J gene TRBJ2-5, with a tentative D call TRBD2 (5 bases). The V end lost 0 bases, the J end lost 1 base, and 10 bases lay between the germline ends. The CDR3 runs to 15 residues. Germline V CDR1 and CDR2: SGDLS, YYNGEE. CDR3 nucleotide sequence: TGTGCCAGCAGCGTAGAGGTCGGGGTCCAAGAGACCCAGTACTTC. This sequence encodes CASSVEVGVQETQYF.

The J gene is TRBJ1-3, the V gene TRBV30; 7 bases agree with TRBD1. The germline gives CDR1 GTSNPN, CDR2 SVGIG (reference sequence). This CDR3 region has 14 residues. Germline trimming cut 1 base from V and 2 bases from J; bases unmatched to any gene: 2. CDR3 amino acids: CAWSETGAGNTIYF. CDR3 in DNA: TGTGCCTGGAGTGAAACAGGGGCTGGAAACACCATATATTTT.

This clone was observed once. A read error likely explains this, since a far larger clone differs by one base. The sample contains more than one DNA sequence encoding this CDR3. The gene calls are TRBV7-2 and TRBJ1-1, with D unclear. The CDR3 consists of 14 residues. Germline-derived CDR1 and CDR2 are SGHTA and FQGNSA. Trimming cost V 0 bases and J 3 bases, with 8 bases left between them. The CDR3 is CASSLAGSHTEAFF. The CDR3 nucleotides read TGTGCCAGCAGCTTAGCGGGCAGTCACACTGAAGCTTTCTTT.

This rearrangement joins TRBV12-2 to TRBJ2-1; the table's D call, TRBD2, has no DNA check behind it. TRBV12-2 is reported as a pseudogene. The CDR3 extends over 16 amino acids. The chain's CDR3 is CASRPRLAGPSNEQFF. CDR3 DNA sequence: TGTGCAAGTCGCCCCCGACTAGCGGGACCTAGCAATGAGCAGTTCTTC.

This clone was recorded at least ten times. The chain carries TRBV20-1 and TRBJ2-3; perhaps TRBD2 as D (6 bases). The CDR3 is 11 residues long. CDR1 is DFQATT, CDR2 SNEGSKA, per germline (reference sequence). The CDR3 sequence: CSGTSTDTQYF. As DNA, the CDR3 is TGCAGCGGGACTAGCACAGATACGCAGTATTTT.

The CDR3 DNA is TGTGCCAGAAGCGTGGGACAGGGAGAGACCCAGTACTTC. Translation gives CARSVGQGETQYF. J is TRBJ2-5 and V is TRBV5-3; 9 bases are a match to TRBD1. TRBV5-3 is known as an ORF, though its function is uncertain. The CDR3 extends over 13 amino acids. The V gene end was trimmed by 4 bases and the J gene end by 4 bases; junction bases not matched to a gene: 2.

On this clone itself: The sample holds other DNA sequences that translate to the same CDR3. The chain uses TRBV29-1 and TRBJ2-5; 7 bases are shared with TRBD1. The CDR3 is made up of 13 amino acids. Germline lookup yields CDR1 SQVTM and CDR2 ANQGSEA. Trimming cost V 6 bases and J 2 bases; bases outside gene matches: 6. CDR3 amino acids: CSVAGTDQETQYF. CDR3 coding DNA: TGCAGCGTCGCAGGGACAGATCAAGAGACCCAGTACTTC.

The CDR3: CASSETPRGPSNTGELFF. CDR3 sequence (DNA): TGTGCCAGCAGTGAAACCCCCCGAGGCCCTTCGAACACCGGGGAGCTGTTTTTT. The V and J genes are TRBV6-1 and TRBJ2-2, with D hard to call. V was cut by 2 bases and J by 0 bases, with 16 bases left in between. Germline-derived CDR1 and CDR2 are MNHNS and SASEGT. The CDR3 is made up of 18 amino acids.

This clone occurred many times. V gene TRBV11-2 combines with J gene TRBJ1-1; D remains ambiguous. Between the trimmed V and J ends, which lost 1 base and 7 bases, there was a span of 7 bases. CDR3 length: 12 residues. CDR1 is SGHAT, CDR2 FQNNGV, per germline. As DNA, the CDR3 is TGTGCCAGCAGCTTAGTAGGGCTTGAAGCTTTCTTT. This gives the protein CASSLVGLEAFF.

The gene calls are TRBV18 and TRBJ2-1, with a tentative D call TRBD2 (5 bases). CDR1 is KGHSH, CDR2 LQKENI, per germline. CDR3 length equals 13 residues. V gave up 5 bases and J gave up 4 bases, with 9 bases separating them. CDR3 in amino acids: CASSLARYNEQFF. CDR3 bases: TGTGCCAGCTCATTAGCGAGGTACAATGAGCAGTTCTTC.

CDR3 sequence (DNA): TGTGCCAGCAGCTTAGTCGGTAGCGGGAGTGGAAACATTCAGTACTTC. Amino acids: CASSLVGSGSGNIQYF. The chain is built from TRBV7-2 and TRBJ2-4; 9 bases are shared with TRBD2. The V segment lost 1 base and the J segment 6 bases; nucleotides outside the gene matches: 7. Germline assignment: CDR1 SGHTA and CDR2 FQGNSA. CDR3 length: 16 amino acids.

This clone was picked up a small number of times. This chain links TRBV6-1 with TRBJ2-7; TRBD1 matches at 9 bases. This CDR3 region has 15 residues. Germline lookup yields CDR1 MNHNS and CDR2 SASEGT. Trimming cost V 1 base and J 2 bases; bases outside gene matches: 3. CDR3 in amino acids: CASSEVGTGPYEQYF. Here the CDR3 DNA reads TGTGCCAGCAGTGAAGTTGGGACAGGGCCCTACGAGCAGTACTTC.

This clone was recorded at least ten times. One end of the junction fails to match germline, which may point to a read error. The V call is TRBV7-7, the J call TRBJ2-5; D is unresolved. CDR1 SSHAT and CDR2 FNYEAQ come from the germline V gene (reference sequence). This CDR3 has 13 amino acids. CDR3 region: CASSLGIQETQYF. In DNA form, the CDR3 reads TGTGCTAGCAGCTTAGGAATACAAGAGACCCAGTACTTC. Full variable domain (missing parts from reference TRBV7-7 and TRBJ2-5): GAGVSQSPRYKVTKRGQDVTLRCDPISSHATLYWYQQALGQGPEFLTYFNYEAQPDKSGLPSDRFSAERPEGSISTLTIQRTEQRDSAMYRCASSLGIQETQYFGPGTRLLVL.

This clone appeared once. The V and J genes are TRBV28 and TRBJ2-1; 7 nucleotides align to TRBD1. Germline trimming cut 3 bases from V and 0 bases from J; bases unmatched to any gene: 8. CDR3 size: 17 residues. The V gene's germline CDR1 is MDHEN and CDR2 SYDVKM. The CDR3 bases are TGTGCCAGCAGTTTTCCTTCAGGGGGAAGCTCCTACAATGAGCAGTTCTTC. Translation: CASSFPSGGSSYNEQFF.

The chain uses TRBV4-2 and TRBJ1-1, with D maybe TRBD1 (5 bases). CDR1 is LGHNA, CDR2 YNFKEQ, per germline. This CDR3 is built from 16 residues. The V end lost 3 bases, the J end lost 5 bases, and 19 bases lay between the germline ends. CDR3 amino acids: CASSQAGGGRRTEAFF. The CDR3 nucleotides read TGTGCCAGCAGCCAGGCGGGGGGAGGGAGGAGGACTGAAGCTTTCTTT.

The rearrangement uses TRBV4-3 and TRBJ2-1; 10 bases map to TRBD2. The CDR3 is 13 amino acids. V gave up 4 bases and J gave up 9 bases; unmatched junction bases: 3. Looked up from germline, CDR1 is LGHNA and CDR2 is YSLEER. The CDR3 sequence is CASSPRTSGEQFF. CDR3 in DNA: TGCGCCAGCAGCCCCCGGACTAGCGGTGAGCAGTTCTTC.

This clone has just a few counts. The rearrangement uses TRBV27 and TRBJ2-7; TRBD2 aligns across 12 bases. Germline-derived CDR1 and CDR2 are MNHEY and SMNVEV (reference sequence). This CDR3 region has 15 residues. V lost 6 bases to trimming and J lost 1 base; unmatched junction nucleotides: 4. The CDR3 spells CASSRTSGESYEQYF. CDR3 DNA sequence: TGTGCCAGCAGCCGGACTAGCGGGGAATCCTACGAGCAGTACTTC.

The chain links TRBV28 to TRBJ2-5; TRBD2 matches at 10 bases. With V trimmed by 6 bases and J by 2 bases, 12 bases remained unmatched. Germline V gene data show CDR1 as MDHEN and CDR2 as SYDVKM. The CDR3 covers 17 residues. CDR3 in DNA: TGTGCCAGCAGCCCGCCCCTTCTAGCGGGGGCACAAGAGACCCAGTACTTC. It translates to CASSPPLLAGAQETQYF.

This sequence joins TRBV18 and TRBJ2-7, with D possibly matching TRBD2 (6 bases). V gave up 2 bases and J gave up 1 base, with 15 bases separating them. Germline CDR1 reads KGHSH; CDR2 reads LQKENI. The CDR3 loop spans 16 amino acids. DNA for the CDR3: TGTGCCAGCTCACCATCTGGGGGGAGGCAATCCTACGAGCAGTACTTC. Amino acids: CASSPSGGRQSYEQYF.

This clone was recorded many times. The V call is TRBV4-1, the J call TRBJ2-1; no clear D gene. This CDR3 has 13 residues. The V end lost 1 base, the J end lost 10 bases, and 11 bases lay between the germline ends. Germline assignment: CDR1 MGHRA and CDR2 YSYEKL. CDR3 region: CASSQAMGLEQFF. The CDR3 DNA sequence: TGCGCCAGCAGCCAAGCTATGGGTTTGGAGCAGTTCTTC.

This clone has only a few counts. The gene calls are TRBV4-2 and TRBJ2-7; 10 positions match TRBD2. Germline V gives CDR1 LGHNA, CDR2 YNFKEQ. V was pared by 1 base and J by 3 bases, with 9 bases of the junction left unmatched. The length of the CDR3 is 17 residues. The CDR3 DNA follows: TGTGCCAGCAGCCAAGTGGGAACTAGCGGGATTAGCTACGAGCAGTACTTC. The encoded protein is CASSQVGTSGISYEQYF.

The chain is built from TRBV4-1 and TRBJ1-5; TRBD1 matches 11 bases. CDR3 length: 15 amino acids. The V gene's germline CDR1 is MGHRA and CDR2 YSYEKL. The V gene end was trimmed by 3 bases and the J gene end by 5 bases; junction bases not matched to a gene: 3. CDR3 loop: CASSQAGQGDQPQHF. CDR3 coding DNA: TGCGCCAGCAGCCAGGCGGGACAGGGGGATCAGCCCCAGCATTTT.

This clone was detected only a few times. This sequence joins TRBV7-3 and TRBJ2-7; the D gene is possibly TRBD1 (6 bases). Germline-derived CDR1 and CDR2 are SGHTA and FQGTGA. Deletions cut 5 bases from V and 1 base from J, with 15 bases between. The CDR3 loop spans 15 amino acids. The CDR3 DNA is TGTGCCAGCAGCACCCTGCCGGGACAATCCTACGAGCAGTACTTC. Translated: CASSTLPGQSYEQYF.